The rows below give T cell receptor beta chains drawn from one sample of a study of cytomegalovirus exposure and HLA in healthy donors. Assay: immunoSEQ multiplex PCR; the TCRdb copy retains only in-frame clones and omits some. Of about 220,000 clones detected, 70% to 80% appear once; the ten largest clones hold 1.8%. Sequenced sample: PBMCs. Every receptor here comes from a young woman in good health and CMV-seronegative. The CDR3 runs from the conserved cysteine through the conserved F or W. A D gene is named only where the DNA matches it firmly. The listing skips clone size in some rows; elsewhere it reads once, few, many or a size class.

>-|TRBV6-5|TRBJ1-2|-
TGTGCCAGCGGTTCGGGGGGAATTACTAACTATGGCTACACCTTC
CASGSGGITNYGYTF
>-|TRBV11-2|TRBJ1-1|-
TGTGCCAGCAGCTCCACCCGGACTGAAGCTTTCTTT
CASSSTRTEAFF
>TRBD1|TRBV2|TRBJ1-1|-
TGTGCCAGCAGTATCCAGACAGGGGGCACTGAAGCTTTCTTT
CASSIQTGGTEAFF
>TRBD2|TRBV7-9|TRBJ2-5|-
TGTTCCAGCAGCCCCGGAGCTAGCGGAGGGGAGACCCAGTACTTC
CSSSPGASGGETQYF
>TRBD1|TRBV11-2|TRBJ2-7|-
TGTGCCAGCAGCTCAACCGGGACAGGGGTTTACGAGCAGTACTTC
CASSSTGTGVYEQYF
>-|TRBV10-3|TRBJ2-3|-
TGTGCCATCAGTGAGTCCGATAGCTATTCCACAGATACGCAGTATTTT
CAISESDSYSTDTQYF
>-|TRBV6-1|TRBJ1-1|few
TGTGCCAGCAGTGAATTGAGACAGACCATGAACACTGAAGCTTTCTTT
CASSELRQTMNTEAFF
>-|TRBV6-1|TRBJ1-5|-
TGTGCCAGCCAGGCAGGGCCCAATCAGCCCCAGCATTTT
CASQAGPNQPQHF
>TRBD1|TRBV7-9|TRBJ1-5|-
TGTGCCAGCAGCCTTGAGACAGGGCTTGATAGCAATCAGCCCCAGCATTTT
CASSLETGLDSNQPQHF
>-|TRBV10-2|TRBJ1-1|few
TGCGCCAGCGATGGCGGGCGGGGGTCTGAAGCTTTCTTT
CASDGGRGSEAFF
>-|TRBV6-1|TRBJ2-3|-
TGTGCCAGCAGTTCAACTAGCACAGATACGCAGTATTTT
CASSSTSTDTQYF
>TRBD1|TRBV7-3|TRBJ2-1|once
TGTGCCAGCAGCCTCAACAGGGGAGTCTACAATGAGCAGTTCTTC
CASSLNRGVYNEQFF
>TRBD1|TRBV27|TRBJ2-1|-
TGTGCCAGCAGTTTAGTGCAGGGGGTAAACAATGAGCAGTTCTTC
CASSLVQGVNNEQFF
>TRBD1|TRBV27|TRBJ1-2|-
TGTGCCAGCAGTTTAGACAGGGGGGGCTATGGCTACACCTTC
CASSLDRGGYGYTF
>TRBD1|TRBV7-3|TRBJ2-3|few
TGTGCCAGCAGCCCGGGACAGGATACAGATACGCAGTATTTT
CASSPGQDTDTQYF
>-|TRBV6-1|TRBJ1-1|-
TGTGCCAGCGGGTCCAGGGCGAACACTGAAGCTTTCTTT
CASGSRANTEAFF